This TCR beta chain was identified in a study of T-cell reconstitution after alpha-beta-depleted transplantation in children. Between the trimmed V and J ends, which lost 2 bases and 0 bases, there was a span of 9 bases. Per the germline V gene, CDR1 is SQVTM and CDR2 is ANQGSEA. This CDR3 comprises 14 residues. A TCRbeta library incorporating unique molecular identifiers was prepared. TCRdb ran MiXCR on the PCR reads and lists one entry per CDR3 protein. The sample yields around 380,000 distinct CDR3 sequences, roughly a tenth seen once. The starting material was PBMCs from the stem cell graft donor, obtained from the stem cell graft. This clonotype was sampled from a human donor who donated a stem cell graft to a child with acute myeloid leukemia. J is TRBJ2-3 and V is TRBV29-1; the D gene is possibly TRBD1 (5 bases). The CDR3 region has the DNA TGCAGCGTTGAAAGACAGACCAGCACAGATACGCAGTATTTT. This encodes CSVERQTSTDTQYF.